This is a list of T cell receptor beta chains from one sample in a study of OX40 agonist ivuxolimab in advanced cancers. Clones were read by immunoSEQ multiplex PCR, and TCRdb kept only the in-frame ones, dropping some. This sample yields nearly 60,000 clones, of which more than 80% are seen a single time; about 0.8% belongs to the top ten. Material: CD4+ or CD8+ T cells sorted from blood, obtained in a trial of the OX40 agonist ivuxolimab. The source of these receptors is an adult with an advanced solid tumor such as melanoma, head and neck, liver or kidney cancer. CDR3s include the opening cysteine and the closing phenylalanine or tryptophan. Each record gives: D gene, J gene, V gene, clone size, CDR3 protein, CDR3 DNA. A D gene is named only where the DNA matches it firmly. Clone size is stated in some rows and not others, as once, few, many or a class when expanded.

d_gene: .; j_gene: TRBJ2-3; v_gene: TRBV7-8; abundance: .; CDR3aa: CASSERRGEDTQYF; CDR3nt: TGTGCCAGCAGCGAGAGGAGGGGAGAAGATACGCAGTATTTT
d_gene: .; j_gene: TRBJ1-5; v_gene: TRBV18; abundance: .; CDR3aa: CASSPKEQPQHF; CDR3nt: TGTGCCAGCTCACCAAAGGAGCAGCCCCAGCATTTT
d_gene: .; j_gene: TRBJ2-7; v_gene: TRBV6-1; abundance: .; CDR3aa: CASSETGTHGSEQYF; CDR3nt: TGTGCCAGCAGCGAAACCGGGACCCACGGCAGCGAGCAGTACTTC
d_gene: .; j_gene: TRBJ1-1; v_gene: TRBV5-4; abundance: .; CDR3aa: CASSLGEGTVNTEAFF; CDR3nt: TGTGCCAGCAGCTTGGGAGAGGGAACCGTGAACACTGAAGCTTTCTTT
d_gene: TRBD1; j_gene: TRBJ2-2; v_gene: TRBV11-2; abundance: .; CDR3aa: CASSLGQGRTTGELFF; CDR3nt: TGTGCCAGCAGCCTTGGACAGGGGCGGACCACCGGGGAGCTGTTTTTT
d_gene: .; j_gene: TRBJ2-7; v_gene: TRBV27; abundance: .; CDR3aa: CASSLGQGTYEQYF; CDR3nt: TGTGCCAGCAGTTTAGGGCAGGGAACCTACGAGCAGTACTTC
d_gene: .; j_gene: TRBJ1-4; v_gene: TRBV19; abundance: .; CDR3aa: CASRAQGLGEKLFF; CDR3nt: TGTGCCAGTAGAGCACAGGGTCTGGGTGAAAAACTGTTTTTT
d_gene: .; j_gene: TRBJ1-1; v_gene: TRBV28; abundance: .; CDR3aa: CASRGMGWGGSYTEAFF; CDR3nt: TGTGCCAGCAGAGGCATGGGTTGGGGGGGCTCCTACACTGAAGCTTTCTTT
d_gene: TRBD1; j_gene: TRBJ1-2; v_gene: TRBV12-5; abundance: few; CDR3aa: CASGSGQGRGYGYTF; CDR3nt: TGTGCTAGTGGTTCGGGACAGGGGCGAGGCTATGGCTACACCTTC
d_gene: .; j_gene: TRBJ2-7; v_gene: TRBV5-6; abundance: .; CDR3aa: CASSLASYEQYF; CDR3nt: TGTGCCAGCAGCTTGGCCTCCTACGAGCAGTACTTC
d_gene: TRBD1; j_gene: TRBJ2-3; v_gene: TRBV7-9; abundance: .; CDR3aa: CASSRPDRGTDTQYF; CDR3nt: TGTGCCAGCAGCCGACCCGACAGGGGAACAGATACGCAGTATTTT
d_gene: .; j_gene: TRBJ2-6; v_gene: TRBV28; abundance: .; CDR3aa: CGSRGRGGANVLTF; CDR3nt: TGCGGCAGCAGGGGTCGGGGCGGGGCCAACGTCCTGACTTTC
d_gene: .; j_gene: TRBJ2-5; v_gene: TRBV6-1; abundance: .; CDR3aa: CASSETPQETQYF; CDR3nt: TGTGCCAGCAGTGAAACACCCCAAGAGACCCAGTACTTC
d_gene: TRBD1; j_gene: TRBJ1-5; v_gene: TRBV15; abundance: .; CDR3aa: CATSGPQGDQPQHF; CDR3nt: TGTGCCACCAGCGGACCGCAGGGGGATCAGCCCCAGCATTTT
d_gene: .; j_gene: TRBJ2-5; v_gene: TRBV5-4; abundance: .; CDR3aa: CASSLSLQGRGGETQYF; CDR3nt: TGTGCCAGCAGCTTGTCGCTGCAGGGACGAGGGGGGGAGACCCAGTACTTC
d_gene: TRBD2; j_gene: TRBJ2-1; v_gene: TRBV5-1; abundance: .; CDR3aa: CASSLARLAGVGEQFF; CDR3nt: TGCGCCAGCAGCTTGGCCAGACTAGCGGGGGTCGGGGAGCAGTTCTTC
d_gene: TRBD2; j_gene: TRBJ2-3; v_gene: TRBV5-6; abundance: few; CDR3aa: CASSPKLAPDTQYF; CDR3nt: TGTGCCAGCAGCCCTAAACTAGCGCCAGATACGCAGTATTTT
d_gene: TRBD2; j_gene: TRBJ2-1; v_gene: TRBV7-9; abundance: .; CDR3aa: CASSLAAGGGGEQFF; CDR3nt: TGTGCCAGCAGCTTAGCGGCGGGGGGAGGAGGGGAGCAGTTCTTC
d_gene: .; j_gene: TRBJ2-3; v_gene: TRBV4-1; abundance: .; CDR3aa: CASSPQGQRGTDTQYF; CDR3nt: TGCGCCAGCAGCCCCCAGGGGCAGCGGGGCACAGATACGCAGTATTTT
d_gene: TRBD1; j_gene: TRBJ2-1; v_gene: TRBV25-1; abundance: .; CDR3aa: CASSESGTGRYNEQFF; CDR3nt: TGTGCCAGCAGTGAATCTGGGACAGGGAGGTACAATGAGCAGTTCTTC
d_gene: .; j_gene: TRBJ1-5; v_gene: TRBV6-1; abundance: .; CDR3aa: CASSEGTVQVQPQHF; CDR3nt: TGTGCCAGCAGTGAAGGGACAGTCCAGGTTCAGCCCCAGCATTTT
d_gene: .; j_gene: TRBJ2-2; v_gene: TRBV28; abundance: .; CDR3aa: CASRKTGPGDAGELFF; CDR3nt: TGTGCCAGCAGGAAAACAGGACCAGGGGACGCCGGGGAGCTGTTTTTT